This TCR beta chain was retrieved from a study of T cell repertoires in cytomegalovirus infection. TCRdb ran MiXCR on the reads and lists one entry per CDR3 protein. The table shows approximately 100,000 distinct CDR3 sequences, with about 25% occurring only once. V lost 5 bases, J lost 5 bases, and 4 bases stayed unmatched. The germline CDR1 and CDR2 sequences are SEHNR and FQNEAQ (reference sequence). CDR3 length: 14 residues. This clonotype was counted between two and nine times. The J gene is TRBJ1-4, the V gene TRBV7-9; 8 bases map to TRBD1. The receptor was isolated from a human donor in good health (CMV status not recorded). Some clones in this sample may be carry-over from other donors' samples. Sequenced sample: CD8+ T cells from PBMCs. CDR3 sequence: CASSATGENEKLFF. CDR3 sequence (DNA): TGTGCCAGCAGCGCGACAGGGGAAAATGAAAAACTGTTTTTT.